This T cell receptor (beta chain) emerged from a study of CD8+ T cells in alopecia areata. Study-level information: Treated patients' severity was scored by percentage of affected scalp area.

The treatment denotes: oral pan-JAK inhibitor, 5-10 mg twice daily. Those with alopecia areata gave lesional scalp punch biopsies and peripheral blood. Looked up from germline, CDR1 is SEHNR and CDR2 is FQNEAQ (reference sequence). The CDR3 spans 15 residues. V lost 8 bases and J lost 8; bases outside the gene matches: 14. RNA extraction was followed by reverse transcription into cDNA, which acted as the sequencing template. TCRdb keeps only in-frame clones here, not all; method: immunoSEQ multiplex PCR. The sample yields fewer than 110,000 clones, around 86% seen once. The chain is built from TRBV7-9 and TRBJ2-1, with 8 nucleotides matching TRBD2. The receptor was isolated from a human donor with alopecia areata. Sequenced material: CD8+ T cells sorted from blood, taken between weeks 30 and 35, from a patient treated with tofacitinib. The CDR3 nucleotides read TGTGCCAGCTCACCACCGGGAGGGCCAGAGGATGAGCAGTTCTTC. It encodes CASSPPGGPEDEQFF.